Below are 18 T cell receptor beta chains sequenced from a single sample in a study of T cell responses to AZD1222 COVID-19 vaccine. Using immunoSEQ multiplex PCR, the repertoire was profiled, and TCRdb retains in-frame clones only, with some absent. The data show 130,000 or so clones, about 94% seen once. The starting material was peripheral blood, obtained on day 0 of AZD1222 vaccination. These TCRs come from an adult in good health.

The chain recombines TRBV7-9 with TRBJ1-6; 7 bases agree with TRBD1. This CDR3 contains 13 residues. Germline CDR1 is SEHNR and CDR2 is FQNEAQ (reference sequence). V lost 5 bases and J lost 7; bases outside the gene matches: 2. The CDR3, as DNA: TGTGCCAGCAGCGGACAGGAGAATTCACCCCTCCACTTT. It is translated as CASSGQENSPLHF.

CDR3 amino acids: CASSQESGPQHF. CDR3 nucleotide sequence: TGTGCCAGCAGCCAAGAGTCCGGGCCCCAGCATTTT. The chain recombines TRBV14 with TRBJ1-5, with no clear D. The germline CDR1 and CDR2 sequences are SGHDN and FVKESK. The CDR3 consists of 12 residues. Trimming cost V 0 bases and J 9 bases, with 6 bases left between them.

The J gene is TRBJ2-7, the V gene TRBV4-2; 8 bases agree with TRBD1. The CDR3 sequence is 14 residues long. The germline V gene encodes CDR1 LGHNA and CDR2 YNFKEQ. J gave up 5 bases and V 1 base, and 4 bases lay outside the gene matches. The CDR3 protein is CASSQVGQGDEQYF. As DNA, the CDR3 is TGTGCCAGCAGCCAAGTAGGACAGGGTGACGAGCAGTACTTC.

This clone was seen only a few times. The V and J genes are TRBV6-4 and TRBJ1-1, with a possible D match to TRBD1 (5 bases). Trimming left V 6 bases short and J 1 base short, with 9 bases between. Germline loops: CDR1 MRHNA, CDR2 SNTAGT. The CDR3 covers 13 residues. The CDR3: CASSPGENTEAFF. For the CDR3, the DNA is TGTGCCAGCAGCCCGGGGGAGAACACTGAAGCTTTCTTT.

The DNA of the CDR3 is TGTGCCAGCAGTTTAAGGCCCGGGCAGTCGAACACTGAAGCTTTCTTT. Encoded protein: CASSLRPGQSNTEAFF. The rearrangement links TRBV27 to TRBJ1-1; no clear D. The CDR3 loop spans 16 amino acids. The germline V gene has CDR1 MNHEY and CDR2 SMNVEV (reference sequence). Trimming stripped 2 bases from V and 1 base from J, with 14 bases between.

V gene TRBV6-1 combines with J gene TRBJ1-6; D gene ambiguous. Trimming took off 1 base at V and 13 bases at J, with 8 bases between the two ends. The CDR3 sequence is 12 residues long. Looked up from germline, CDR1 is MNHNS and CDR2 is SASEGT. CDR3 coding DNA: TGTGCCAGCAGTGAAGGCGGGAGCCCCCTCCACTTT. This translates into CASSEGGSPLHF.

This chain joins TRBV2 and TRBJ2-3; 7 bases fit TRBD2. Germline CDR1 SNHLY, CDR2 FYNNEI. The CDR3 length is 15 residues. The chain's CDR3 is CATGGRAGRTDTQYF. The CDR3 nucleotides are TGTGCAACCGGGGGGAGAGCGGGGCGCACAGATACGCAGTATTTT.

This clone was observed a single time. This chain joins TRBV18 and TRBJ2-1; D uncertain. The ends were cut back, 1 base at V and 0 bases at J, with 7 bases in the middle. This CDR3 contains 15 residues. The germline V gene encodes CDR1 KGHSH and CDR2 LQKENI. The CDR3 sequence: CASSPRDFSYNEQFF. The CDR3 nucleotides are TGTGCCAGCTCACCACGGGATTTCTCCTACAATGAGCAGTTCTTC.

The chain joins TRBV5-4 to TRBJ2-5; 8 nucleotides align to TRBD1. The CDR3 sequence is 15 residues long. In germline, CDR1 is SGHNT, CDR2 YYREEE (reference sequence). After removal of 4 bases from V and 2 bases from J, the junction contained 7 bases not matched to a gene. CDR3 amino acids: CASSTKQGGQETQYF. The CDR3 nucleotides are TGTGCCAGCAGCACCAAACAGGGGGGACAAGAGACCCAGTACTTC. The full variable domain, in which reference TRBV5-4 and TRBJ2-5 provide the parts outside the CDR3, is ETGVTQSPTHLIKTRGQQVTLRCSSQSGHNTVSWYQQALGQGPQFIFQYYREEENGRGNFPPRFSGLQFPNYSSELNVNALELDDSALYLCASSTKQGGQETQYFGPGTRLLVL.

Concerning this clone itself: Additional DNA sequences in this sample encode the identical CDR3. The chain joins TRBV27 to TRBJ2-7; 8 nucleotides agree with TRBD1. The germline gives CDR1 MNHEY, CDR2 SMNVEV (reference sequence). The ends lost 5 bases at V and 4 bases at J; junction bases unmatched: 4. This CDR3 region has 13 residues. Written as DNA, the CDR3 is TGTGCCAGCAGTCCAGGGACAGGTTACGAGCAGTACTTC. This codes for CASSPGTGYEQYF.

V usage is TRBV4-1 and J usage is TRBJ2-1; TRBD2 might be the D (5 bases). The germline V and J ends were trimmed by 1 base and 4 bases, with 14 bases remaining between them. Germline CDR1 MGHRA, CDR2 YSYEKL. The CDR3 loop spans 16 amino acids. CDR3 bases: TGCGCCAGCAGCCAAGTAGACATGATAGCGTACAATGAGCAGTTCTTC. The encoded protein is CASSQVDMIAYNEQFF.

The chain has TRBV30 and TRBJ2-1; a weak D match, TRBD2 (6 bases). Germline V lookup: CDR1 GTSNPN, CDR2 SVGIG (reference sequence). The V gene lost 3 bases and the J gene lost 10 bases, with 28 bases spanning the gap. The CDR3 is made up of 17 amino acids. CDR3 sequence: CAWSLYTLRAGRNEQFF. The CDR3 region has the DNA TGTGCCTGGAGCCTATATACCCTAAGGGCGGGAAGGAACGAGCAGTTCTTC.

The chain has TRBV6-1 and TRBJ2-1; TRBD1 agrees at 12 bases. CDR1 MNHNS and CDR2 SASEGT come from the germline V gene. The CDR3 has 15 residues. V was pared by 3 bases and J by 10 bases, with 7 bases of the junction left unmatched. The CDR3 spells CASSDWGQGAREQFF. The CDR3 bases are TGTGCCAGCAGTGATTGGGGACAGGGGGCACGAGAGCAGTTCTTC.

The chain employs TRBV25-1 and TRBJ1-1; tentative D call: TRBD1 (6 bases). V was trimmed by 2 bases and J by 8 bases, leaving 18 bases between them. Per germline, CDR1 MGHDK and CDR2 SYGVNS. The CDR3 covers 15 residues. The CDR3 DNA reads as TGTGCCAGCAGTGAAGGGCAAGGAGGACAGACAGAAGCTTTCTTT. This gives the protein CASSEGQGGQTEAFF.

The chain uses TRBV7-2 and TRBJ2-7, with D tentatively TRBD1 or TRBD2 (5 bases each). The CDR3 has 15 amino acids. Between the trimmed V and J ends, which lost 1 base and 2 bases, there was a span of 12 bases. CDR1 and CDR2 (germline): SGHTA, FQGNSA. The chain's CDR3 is CASSLEIWGTYEQYF. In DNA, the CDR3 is TGTGCCAGCAGCTTAGAGATATGGGGGACCTACGAGCAGTACTTC.

The CDR3 DNA reads TGTGCCAGCAGCTTGGATGGTTTTGTTGTCTATGGCTACACCTTC. This translates into CASSLDGFVVYGYTF. This rearrangement joins TRBV5-5 to TRBJ1-2; no clear D gene. Germline V lookup: CDR1 SGHKS, CDR2 YYEKEE (reference sequence). The CDR3 is 15 residues long. Between the trimmed V and J ends, which lost 0 bases and 4 bases, there was a span of 13 bases.

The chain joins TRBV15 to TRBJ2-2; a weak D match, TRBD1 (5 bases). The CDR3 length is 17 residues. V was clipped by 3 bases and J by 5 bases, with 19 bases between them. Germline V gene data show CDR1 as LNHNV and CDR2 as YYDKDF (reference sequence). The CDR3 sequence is CATSRVTPGMGTGELFF. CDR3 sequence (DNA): TGTGCCACCAGCAGGGTAACTCCAGGGATGGGTACCGGGGAGCTGTTTTTT.

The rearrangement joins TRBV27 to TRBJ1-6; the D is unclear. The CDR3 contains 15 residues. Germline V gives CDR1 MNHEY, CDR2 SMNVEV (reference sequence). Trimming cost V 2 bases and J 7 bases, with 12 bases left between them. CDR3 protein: CASSLEWTGNSPLHF. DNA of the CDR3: TGTGCCAGCAGTTTAGAGTGGACGGGAAATTCACCCCTCCACTTT.